One sample yielded the 28 T cell receptor beta chains listed below, sequenced in a study of blood T cell repertoires in COVID-19. Measured with immunoSEQ multiplex PCR; TCRdb has only the in-frame clones, and not every one. Found here are under 200,000 clones, approximately 80% of them singletons; the top ten hold over 10%. The specimen sequenced was PBMCs or T cells enriched from blood (not recorded which). The receptor set was obtained from a woman in her sixties who had recovered from COVID-19.

The gene calls are TRBV5-1 and TRBJ2-1; TRBD1 matches at 7 bases. The CDR3 runs to 14 residues. Germline CDR1 SGHRS, CDR2 YFSETQ. V lost 7 bases, J lost 3 bases, and 7 bases stayed unmatched. Here the CDR3 reads CASCFGQDYNEQFF. The CDR3 nucleotides are TGCGCCAGCTGTTTCGGACAGGACTACAATGAGCAGTTCTTC.

Only one count was recorded for this clone. This chain uses TRBV2 with TRBJ2-3; no clear D. Trimming removed 1 base from V and 10 bases from J, with 18 bases in between. Germline values: CDR1 SNHLY, CDR2 FYNNEI. The CDR3 is 15 amino acids. CDR3 residues: CASSEGVSPRKAQYF. The CDR3 region has the DNA TGTGCCAGCAGTGAAGGGGTTAGCCCAAGGAAAGCGCAGTATTTT.

The rearrangement uses TRBV19 and TRBJ1-2; 8 bases map to TRBD1. The CDR3 extends over 14 amino acids. Germline assignment: CDR1 LNHDA and CDR2 SQIVND (reference sequence). The V and J ends lost 4 bases and 7 bases, in that order; junction bases with no gene match: 8. The CDR3 coding sequence is TGTGCCAGTAGTACACCCCAGGGGGCCTTTGGCTACACCTTC. Its translation is CASSTPQGAFGYTF.

V usage is TRBV6-5 and J usage is TRBJ1-2, with D perhaps TRBD1 (5 bases). Trimming cost V 2 bases and J 7 bases, with 17 bases left between them. Germline V CDR1 and CDR2: MNHEY, SVGAGI. The CDR3 has 15 amino acids. The CDR3 bases are TGTGCCAGCAGTTACGGGGACTCAACCCTCGGTGGCTACACCTTC. It specifies CASSYGDSTLGGYTF.

The V and J genes are TRBV5-4 and TRBJ2-5; D remains ambiguous. This CDR3 contains 15 residues. CDR1 is SGHNT, CDR2 YYREEE, per germline (reference sequence). With 4 bases removed from V and 1 base from J, the gap between germline ends came to 14 bases. CDR3 protein: CASSPSPSGQETQYF. DNA for the CDR3: TGTGCCAGCAGCCCCTCCCCGTCAGGCCAAGAGACCCAGTACTTC. Drawing the rest from reference TRBV5-4 and TRBJ2-5, the complete variable domain is ETGVTQSPTHLIKTRGQQVTLRCSSQSGHNTVSWYQQALGQGPQFIFQYYREEENGRGNFPPRFSGLQFPNYSSELNVNALELDDSALYLCASSPSPSGQETQYFGPGTRLLVL.

The gene calls are TRBV30 and TRBJ1-4; TRBD1 is a possible D gene (5 bases). Per the germline V gene, CDR1 is GTSNPN and CDR2 is SVGIG (reference sequence). Trimming shortened V by 4 bases and J by 7 bases, and 16 bases separated the two germline ends. The CDR3 is 14 residues long. In DNA, the CDR3 is TGTGCCTGGACCCGGGACTTAGGGAGTGAAAAACTGTTTTTT. Translated: CAWTRDLGSEKLFF.

The chain combines TRBV7-6 with TRBJ2-2; 10 nucleotides align to TRBD2. The CDR3 is 17 residues long. V was pared by 1 base and J by 4 bases, with 6 bases of the junction left unmatched. Germline-derived CDR1 and CDR2 are SGHVS and FNYEAQ. CDR3 sequence (DNA): TGTGCCAGCAGCTTAGGAGCGGGAGGGCCCGGCACCGGGGAGCTGTTTTTT. The encoded protein is CASSLGAGGPGTGELFF.

This chain links TRBV30 with TRBJ2-3, with D possibly being TRBD2 (5 bases). This CDR3 has 13 residues. Germline V lookup: CDR1 GTSNPN, CDR2 SVGIG (reference sequence). V lost 0 bases and J lost 3, with 7 bases in between. This CDR3 reads CAWSVTGTDTQYF. CDR3 bases: TGTGCCTGGAGTGTAACGGGGACAGATACGCAGTATTTT.

The rearrangement links TRBV11-3 to TRBJ1-1; a possible D gene is TRBD1 (5 bases). The CDR3 is 13 amino acids. Germline V gives CDR1 SGHNT, CDR2 YENEEA. V dropped 5 bases and J dropped 1 base, with 8 bases sitting between them. The DNA for the CDR3 is TGTGCCAGCAGCCGGGGGACGAACACTGAAGCTTTCTTT. Amino acids: CASSRGTNTEAFF.

V usage is TRBV19 and J usage is TRBJ2-3; D possibly corresponds to TRBD2 (5 bases). The germline V gene encodes CDR1 LNHDA and CDR2 SQIVND (reference sequence). V dropped 2 bases and J dropped 6 bases, with 15 bases sitting between them. The CDR3 runs to 15 residues. The DNA for the CDR3 is TGTGCCAGTAGTATAAGGCGGGCGGGCAAGGATACGCAGTATTTT. It encodes CASSIRRAGKDTQYF.

This chain uses TRBV5-1 with TRBJ2-1; 12 bases line up with TRBD2. This CDR3 spans 15 amino acids. Germline V CDR1 and CDR2: SGHRS, YFSETQ. With 4 bases clipped from V and 6 bases from J, the junction kept 5 bases outside the gene matches. The CDR3 nucleotides are TGCGCCAGCAGCCTTCCTAGCGGGGGGGTCAATGAGCAGTTCTTC. Its translation is CASSLPSGGVNEQFF.

The V call is TRBV19, the J call TRBJ2-4, with TRBD1 as a possible D gene (5 bases). V shed 6 bases and J shed 0 bases, with 15 bases lying between them. Germline V lookup: CDR1 LNHDA, CDR2 SQIVND (reference sequence). CDR3 size: 16 residues. This CDR3 reads CASSSHLGVAKNIQYF. In DNA, the CDR3 is TGTGCCAGTAGCTCACACCTAGGGGTAGCCAAAAACATTCAGTACTTC.

This sequence joins TRBV5-1 and TRBJ2-3, with 12 positions matching TRBD2. The germline gives CDR1 SGHRS, CDR2 YFSETQ. J lost 5 bases, V lost 1 base, and 2 bases had no gene match. The CDR3 runs 15 residues. DNA for the CDR3: TGCGCCAGCAGCTTGCTAGCGGGGGGGCAAGATACGCAGTATTTT. Translation: CASSLLAGGQDTQYF.

This chain connects TRBV4-2 to TRBJ1-3, with unresolved D. Germline assignment: CDR1 LGHNA and CDR2 YNFKEQ. The V and J ends lost 1 base and 4 bases respectively, with 8 bases between them. The CDR3 is 14 residues long. Written as DNA, the CDR3 is TGTGCCAGCAGCCAAGTTGGGCAGGGAAACACCATATATTTT. Translated: CASSQVGQGNTIYF.

This clone was seen only a few times. The chain is built from TRBV10-2 and TRBJ2-1, with 8 bases aligning to TRBD2. The CDR3 loop spans 14 amino acids. In germline, CDR1 is WSHSY, CDR2 SAAADI. V lost 7 bases and J lost 2; bases outside the gene matches: 4. The DNA for the CDR3 is TGCGCCAGCAAGGCGGGGGGAGCCTACAATGAGCAGTTCTTC. Its translation: CASKAGGAYNEQFF.

The chain is built from TRBV7-3 and TRBJ2-3; TRBD2 might be the D (6 bases). The V and J ends lost 5 bases and 2 bases respectively, with 8 bases between them. This CDR3 spans 13 amino acids. Germline assignment: CDR1 SGHTA and CDR2 FQGTGA. Here the CDR3 DNA reads TGTGCCAGCAGCCCGGGGGTCACAGATACGCAGTATTTT. Its translation is CASSPGVTDTQYF.

The chain uses TRBV27 and TRBJ1-1; perhaps TRBD1 as D (6 bases). Germline V gene data show CDR1 as MNHEY and CDR2 as SMNVEV (reference sequence). V lost 8 bases and J lost 0, with 10 bases in between. The CDR3 totals 13 residues. CDR3 coding DNA: TGTGCCAGCTCGGGACACTTGAACACTGAAGCTTTCTTT. As protein: CASSGHLNTEAFF.

This clone came up once. The rearrangement uses TRBV27 and TRBJ2-7; a possible D gene is TRBD2 (5 bases). This CDR3 comprises 14 residues. Per the germline V gene, CDR1 is MNHEY and CDR2 is SMNVEV (reference sequence). V lost 6 bases, J lost 3 bases, and 15 bases lay in between. Written as DNA, the CDR3 is TGTGCCAGCAGCCGGGTCGGGAAACTCTACGAGCAGTACTTC. Translation: CASSRVGKLYEQYF.

The gene calls are TRBV18 and TRBJ2-3; maybe TRBD1 (6 bases). Trimming took off 4 bases at V and 1 base at J, with 15 bases between the two ends. The germline CDR1 and CDR2 sequences are KGHSH and LQKENI. The CDR3 extends over 16 amino acids. CDR3 bases: TGTGCCAGCTCACGAATGCCGGGACAAGGCACAGATACGCAGTATTTT. The encoded protein is CASSRMPGQGTDTQYF.

The CDR3 bases are TGCGCCAGCAGCTCGCCGGGACAGGGGGCTGCTCGAGCTAACTATGGCTACACCTTC. Protein product: CASSSPGQGAARANYGYTF. The chain has TRBV4-1 and TRBJ1-2; 12 bases are shared with TRBD1. With V trimmed by 5 bases and J by 0 bases, 13 bases remained unmatched. Germline-derived CDR1 and CDR2 are MGHRA and YSYEKL. The CDR3 length is 19 residues.

The sample holds one count of this clone. The J gene is TRBJ1-2, the V gene TRBV29-1; D might be TRBD1 (5 bases). In germline, CDR1 is SQVTM, CDR2 ANQGSEA. The CDR3 contains 13 residues. V shed 3 bases and J shed 8 bases, with 16 bases lying between them. The CDR3, as DNA: TGCAGCGTTGAGCTAATAGGGGCAACGGGCTACACCTTC. Protein: CSVELIGATGYTF.

This chain links TRBV7-2 with TRBJ1-1; D not certain. V was clipped by 9 bases and J by 6 bases, with 11 bases between them. Germline V lookup: CDR1 SGHTA, CDR2 FQGNSA. This CDR3 is built from 11 residues. The CDR3 region is CARRVGAEAFF. The DNA for the CDR3 is TGTGCCAGACGGGTTGGAGCTGAAGCTTTCTTT.

This chain connects TRBV7-2 to TRBJ1-6, with a weak D call TRBD1 (5 bases). Germline V gene sequence: CDR1 SGHTA, CDR2 FQGNSA. CDR3 length: 16 amino acids. V lost 5 bases and J 7 bases, leaving 18 bases between the germline ends. CDR3 bases: TGTGCCAGCAGCCCGATTCGGGGTGGGGGGAATTCACCCCTCCACTTT. Translation: CASSPIRGGGNSPLHF.

This chain uses TRBV5-1 with TRBJ1-1; D remains unclear. The germline V and J ends were trimmed by 4 bases and 3 bases, with 4 bases remaining between them. CDR3 size: 11 residues. Germline V lookup: CDR1 SGHRS, CDR2 YFSETQ. The CDR3 loop is CASSVDTEAFF. The CDR3 DNA is TGCGCCAGCAGCGTAGACACTGAAGCTTTCTTT.

V is TRBV28 and J is TRBJ2-1; 7 bases agree with TRBD2. J lost 0 bases, V lost 6 bases, and 5 bases had no gene match. From germline, CDR1 is MDHEN and CDR2 SYDVKM. The CDR3 sequence is 15 residues long. In DNA, the CDR3 is TGTGCCAGCAGAGGGTGGGGGGGCTCCTACAATGAGCAGTTCTTC. As protein: CASRGWGGSYNEQFF.

J is TRBJ2-3 and V is TRBV6-6; 8 positions match TRBD1. Germline CDR1 and CDR2: MNHNY and SVGAGI (reference sequence). This CDR3 region has 16 residues. J lost 0 bases, V lost 5 bases, and 7 bases had no gene match. CDR3 in amino acids: CASSNLDRDSTDTQYF. CDR3 bases: TGTGCCAGCAGTAACCTGGACAGGGATAGCACAGATACGCAGTATTTT.

V usage is TRBV7-9 and J usage is TRBJ1-5; 9 bases map to TRBD1. V lost 5 bases to trimming and J lost 7 bases; unmatched junction nucleotides: 3. This CDR3 has 13 residues. Germline loops: CDR1 SEHNR, CDR2 FQNEAQ (reference sequence). The CDR3 sequence is CASSKDRGQPQHF. The CDR3 bases are TGTGCCAGCAGCAAGGACAGGGGCCAGCCCCAGCATTTT. The full variable domain, rest sourced from reference TRBV7-9 and TRBJ1-5, is DTGVSQNPRHKITKRGQNVTFRCDPISEHNRLYWYRQTLGQGPEFLTYFQNEAQLEKSRLLSDRFSAERPKGSFSTLEIQRTEQGDSAMYLCASSKDRGQPQHFGDGTRLSIL.

The genes are TRBV6-5 and TRBJ1-2, with TRBD1 matching over 7 bases. CDR1 is MNHEY and CDR2 is SVGAGI in the germline V gene. The CDR3 has 14 amino acids. The V and J ends lost 4 bases and 4 bases, in that order; junction bases with no gene match: 6. The CDR3 protein is CASSLTGPSYGYTF. The CDR3 DNA reads TGTGCCAGCAGTTTGACAGGGCCTAGCTATGGCTACACCTTC.